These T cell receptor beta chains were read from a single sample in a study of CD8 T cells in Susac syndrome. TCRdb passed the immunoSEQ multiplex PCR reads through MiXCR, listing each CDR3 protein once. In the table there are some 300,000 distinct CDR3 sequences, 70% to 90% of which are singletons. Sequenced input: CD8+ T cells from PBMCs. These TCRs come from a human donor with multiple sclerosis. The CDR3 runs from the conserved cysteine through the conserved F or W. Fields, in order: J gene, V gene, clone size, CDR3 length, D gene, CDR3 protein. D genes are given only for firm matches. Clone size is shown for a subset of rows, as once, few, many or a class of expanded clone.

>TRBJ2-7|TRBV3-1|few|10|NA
CASSQTEQYF
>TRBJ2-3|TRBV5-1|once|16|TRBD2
CASSTPSSGITDTQYF
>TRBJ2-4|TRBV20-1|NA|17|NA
CSARDDVQGIIGNIQYF
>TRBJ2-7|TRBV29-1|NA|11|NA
CSAPDGNEQYF
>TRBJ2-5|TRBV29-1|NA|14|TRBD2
CSVARLAGEETQYF
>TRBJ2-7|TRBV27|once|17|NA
CASSSSFSDTHSYEQYF
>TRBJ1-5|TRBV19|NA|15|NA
CASSTHPRGGQPQHF
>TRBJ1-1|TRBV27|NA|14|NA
CASSTRREGTEAFF
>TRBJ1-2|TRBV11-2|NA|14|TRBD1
CASSPRGAYYGYTF
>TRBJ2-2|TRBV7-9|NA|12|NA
CASSKGGGELFF
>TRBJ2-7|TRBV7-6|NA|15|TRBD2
CASSLEASGVYEQYF
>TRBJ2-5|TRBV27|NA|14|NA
CASSNHRGIETQYF
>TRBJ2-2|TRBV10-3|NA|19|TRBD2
CAIRVHRLAGSTNTGELFF
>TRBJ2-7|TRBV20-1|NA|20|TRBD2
CSARTPGSGRAELSPYEQYF
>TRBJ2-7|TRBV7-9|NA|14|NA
CASSPSGGSYEQYF
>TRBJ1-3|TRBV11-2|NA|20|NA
CASSPRPGVQGILIGNTIYF
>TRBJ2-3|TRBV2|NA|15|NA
CASRQVVSAADTQYF
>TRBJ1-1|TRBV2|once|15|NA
CASWELGRYNTEAFF
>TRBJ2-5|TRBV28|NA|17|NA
CASTGTDPEGLARTQYF
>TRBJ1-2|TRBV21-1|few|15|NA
CASSKAEASLYGYTF
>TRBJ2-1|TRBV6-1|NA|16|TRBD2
CASRVGSGRPINEQFF
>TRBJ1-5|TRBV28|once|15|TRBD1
CASRRTGGGGQPQHF
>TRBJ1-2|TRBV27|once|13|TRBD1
CASSYGQAGGYTF
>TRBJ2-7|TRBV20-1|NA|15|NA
CSARDYRAATYEQYF
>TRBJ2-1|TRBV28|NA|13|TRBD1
CASSLRQGNEQFF
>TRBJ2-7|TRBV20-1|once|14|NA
CSARAKDSVYEQYF
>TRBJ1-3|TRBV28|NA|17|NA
CASSFGPGTSAGNTIYF
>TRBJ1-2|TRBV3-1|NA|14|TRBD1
CASSLGSQGAGYTF
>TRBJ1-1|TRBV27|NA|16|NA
CASSSLASETNTEAFF
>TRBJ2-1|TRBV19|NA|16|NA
CASRSRDWHRHNEQFF
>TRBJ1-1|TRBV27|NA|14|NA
CASSPYRGGDEAFF
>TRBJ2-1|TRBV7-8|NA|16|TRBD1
CASTGLKTGLGNEQFF
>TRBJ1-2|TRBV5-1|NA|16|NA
CASSLSGTRGGYGYTF
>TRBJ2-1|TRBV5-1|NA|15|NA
CASSVSVPGNNEQFF
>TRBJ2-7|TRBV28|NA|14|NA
CASRLNPGAYEQYF
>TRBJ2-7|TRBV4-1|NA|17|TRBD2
CASSQDHLTSVSYEQYF
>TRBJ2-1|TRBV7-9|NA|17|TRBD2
CASSSPQGLAGVDEQFF
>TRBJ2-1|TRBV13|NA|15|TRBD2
CASSEGGTGGLEQFF
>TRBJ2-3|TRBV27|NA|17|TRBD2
CASSKPGLAGGTDTQYF
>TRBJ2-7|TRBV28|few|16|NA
CASSFVPWDNSYEQYF
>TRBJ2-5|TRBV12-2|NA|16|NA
CASRPRGDYLQETQYF
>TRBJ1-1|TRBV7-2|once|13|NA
CASSRPYNTEAFF
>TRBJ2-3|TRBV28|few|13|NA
CASSLVEADTQYF
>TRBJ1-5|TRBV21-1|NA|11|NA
CASSTYQPQHF
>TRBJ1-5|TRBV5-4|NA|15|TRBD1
CASSRGTGGNQPQHF
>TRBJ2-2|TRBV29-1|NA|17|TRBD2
CSVGSSKGTSVTGELFF
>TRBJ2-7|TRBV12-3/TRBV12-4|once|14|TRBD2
CASNLAGAGYEQYF
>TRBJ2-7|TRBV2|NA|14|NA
CASSVGPLEYEQYF
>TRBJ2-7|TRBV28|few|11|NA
CASSWRWEQYF
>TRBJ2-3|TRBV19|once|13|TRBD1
CASNRGSTDTQYF
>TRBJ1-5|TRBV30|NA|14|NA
CAWRGQGITQPQHF
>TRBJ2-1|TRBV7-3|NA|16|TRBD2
CASSLRLAGAINEQFF
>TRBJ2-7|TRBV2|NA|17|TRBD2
CASSEYPGGGSSYEQYF
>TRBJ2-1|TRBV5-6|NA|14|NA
CASGWPSSENEQFF